This T cell receptor (beta chain) emerged from a study of T cell repertoires in cytomegalovirus infection (dated by TCRdb to between 2018 and 2021). As for the study more broadly: Recently identified HLA-C-restricted CMV epitopes, whose presentation resists viral immunomodulation, were targeted by peptide stimulations together with well-studied HLA-B-restricted epitopes. Donor HLA type was relevant to the analysis, because carriage of CMV infection together with the matching HLA type was indicated by public TCR beta signatures.

Turning to this clonotype: Its antigen is unknown. No base quality information exists; no much larger clone differs at one position.

V is pared back by 6 bases and J by 4 bases, with 24 bases lying between the germline termini. There are 16 amino acids in the CDR3, from cysteine to phenylalanine inclusive. Only the CDR3 part of the read is kept: 48 bases, read in frame from the first base. The germline V gene (reference sequence) sets CDR1 to DFQATT and CDR2 to SNEGSKA. The treatment or condition tag for this specimen amounts to: in vitro stimulation with specific CMV peptide epitopes to enrich CMV-specific T cells. General findings and caveats noted by the study authors: Cumulative frequency of public TCR beta family members discriminated carriers of CMV infection plus the relevant HLA type in this cohort and an independent 352-donor cohort. The ex vivo response was dominated by HLA-C-restricted CMV-specific TCR beta clonotypes, which also provided the single most frequent clonotype in two of eight donors.

These reads were obtained on an Illumina HiSeq 1500. Using fastp trimming at Q25 and MiXCR clonotype assembly, TCRdb reanalyzed the public sequencing data and kept in-frame beta chains. CDR3 protein duplicates are merged, each entry listing the most common genes and DNA. The sample table holds 570,000 or so distinct CDR3 sequences, of which almost 40% were seen once. The top ten clonotypes cover over 45% of the sample. The specimen comprised cultured PBMCs, sampled from culture after CMV antigen stimulation. The source is a human donor in good health (CMV status not recorded). Some clones in this sample may be carry-over from other donors' samples. In this chain, TRBV20-1 is recombined with TRBJ1-2; too little of a D gene remains to name it. In nucleotide form, the sequence is TGCAGTGCATACTCCCAACACAGCACAATCCCCTATGGCTACACCTTC. Translation gives CSAYSQHSTIPYGYTF.